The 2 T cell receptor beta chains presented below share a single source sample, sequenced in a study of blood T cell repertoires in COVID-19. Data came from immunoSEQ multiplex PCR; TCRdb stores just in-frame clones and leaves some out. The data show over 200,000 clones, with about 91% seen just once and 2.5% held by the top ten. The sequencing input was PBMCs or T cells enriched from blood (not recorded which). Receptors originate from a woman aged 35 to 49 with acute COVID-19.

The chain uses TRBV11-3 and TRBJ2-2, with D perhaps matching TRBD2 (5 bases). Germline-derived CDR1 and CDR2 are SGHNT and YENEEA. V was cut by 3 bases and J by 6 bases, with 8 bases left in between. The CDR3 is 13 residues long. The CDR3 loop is CASSLRVAGELFF. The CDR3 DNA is TGTGCCAGCAGCTTGAGGGTTGCCGGGGAGCTGTTTTTT. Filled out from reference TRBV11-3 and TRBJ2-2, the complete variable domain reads EAGVVQSPRYKIIEKKQPVAFWCNPISGHNTLYWYLQNLGQGPELLIRYENEEAVDDSQLPKDRFSAERLKGVDSTLKIQPAELGDSAVYLCASSLRVAGELFFGEGSRLTVL.

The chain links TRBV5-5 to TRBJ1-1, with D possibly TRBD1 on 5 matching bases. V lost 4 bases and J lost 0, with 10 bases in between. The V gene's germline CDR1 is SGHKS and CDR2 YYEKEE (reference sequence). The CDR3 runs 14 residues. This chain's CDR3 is CASSLTDMNTEAFF. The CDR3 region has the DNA TGTGCCAGCAGCCTGACAGATATGAACACTGAAGCTTTCTTT.